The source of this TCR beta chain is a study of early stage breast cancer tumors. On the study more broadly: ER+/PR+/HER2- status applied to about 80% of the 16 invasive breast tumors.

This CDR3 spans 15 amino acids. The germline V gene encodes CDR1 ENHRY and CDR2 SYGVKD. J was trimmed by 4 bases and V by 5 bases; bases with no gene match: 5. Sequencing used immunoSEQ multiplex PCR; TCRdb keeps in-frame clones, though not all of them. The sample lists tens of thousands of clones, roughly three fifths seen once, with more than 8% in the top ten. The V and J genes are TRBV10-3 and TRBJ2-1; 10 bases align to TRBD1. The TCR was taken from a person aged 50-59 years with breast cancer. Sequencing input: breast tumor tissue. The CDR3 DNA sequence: TGTGCCATCAGTCTGACAGGGGGCCCGTACAATGAGCAGTTCTTC. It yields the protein CAISLTGGPYNEQFF.